This TCR beta chain emerged from a study of regulatory T cells in long-lasting Graves disease. Study background: Persistent cases took antithyroid drugs over 5 years and stayed TSH receptor antibody positive. Study outcomes and limitations: TCR diversity was lower in persistent Graves' patients than in newly diagnosed ones.

With regard to this clonotype: Its cognate antigen is unknown.

From germline, CDR1 is GTSNPN and CDR2 SVGIG (reference sequence). CDR3 length equals 13 residues. The ends were cut back, 1 base at V and 0 bases at J, with 6 bases in the middle. Libraries of TCR beta came from iRepertoire HTBI primers plus Arm-PCR of CDR3 regions. As originally analysed: Samples revealed fewer than 65 TRBV and over 12 TRBJ segments. Via MiXCR, TCRdb re-called the multiplex PCR reads, giving one row per CDR3 protein. What appears here as the V and J calls and clone size reflects TCRdb's work, not the paper's. The table has 400,000 to 600,000 distinct CDR3 sequences, around a fifth seen once; the top ten hold about 7%. The time point denotes: persistent/refractory GD, antithyroid drugs over 5 years with positive TRAb. The TCR library was prepared using RNA isolated from PBMCs.

The V and J genes are TRBV30 and TRBJ2-5; D is unclear. The source was peripheral blood mononuclear cells (PBMCs), collected when the disease was refractory, from a patient treated with antithyroid drugs. The receptor was derived from a female donor with Graves disease. CDR3 in amino acids: CAWSGPNQETQYF. CDR3 bases: TGTGCCTGGAGTGGTCCGAACCAAGAGACCCAGTACTTC.